Following are 24 T cell receptor beta chains from one sample sequenced in a study of T cell responses to AZD1222 COVID-19 vaccine. Profiled with immunoSEQ multiplex PCR; TCRdb holds only in-frame clones, not every one. The table records some 150,000 clones, 70% to 90% of them present only once. The material was peripheral blood, obtained after recovery from COVID-19. Receptor source: an adult who had recovered from COVID-19.

The rearrangement joins TRBV9 to TRBJ2-1; no clear D gene. The germline V gene encodes CDR1 SGDLS and CDR2 YYNGEE. The CDR3 totals 15 residues. Trimming took off 0 bases at V and 2 bases at J, with 9 bases between the two ends. CDR3 DNA sequence: TGTGCCAGCAGCGTAGTAGTAGGGCCCTACAATGAGCAGTTCTTC. Amino acids: CASSVVVGPYNEQFF.

In this sample, this clone turned up a few times. The J gene is TRBJ2-5, the V gene TRBV5-4; no clear D gene. V lost 4 bases, J lost 1 base, and 14 bases lay in between. This CDR3 has 15 residues. Germline loops: CDR1 SGHNT, CDR2 YYREEE (reference sequence). CDR3: CASSKAVDLQETQYF. The CDR3 nucleotides read TGTGCCAGCAGCAAAGCCGTAGACCTCCAAGAGACCCAGTACTTC.

The chain links TRBV2 to TRBJ1-4; possible D gene TRBD1, 5 bases. Trimming left V 6 bases short and J 8 bases short, with 16 bases between. In germline, CDR1 is SNHLY, CDR2 FYNNEI. CDR3 size: 14 residues. The CDR3, as DNA: TGTGCCAGCAGCCCAGGAGGGGCAGGGGAAAAACTGTTTTTT. Translated, it gives CASSPGGAGEKLFF.

The chain employs TRBV4-2 and TRBJ2-5; 9 positions agree with TRBD2. The CDR3 extends over 14 amino acids. The junction had 2 bases not matched to a gene; V was cut back by 4 bases and J by 2 bases. Germline CDR1 is LGHNA and CDR2 is YNFKEQ. The DNA for the CDR3 is TGTGCCAGCAGCCGAGGACTAGCGCAAGAGACCCAGTACTTC. Residues: CASSRGLAQETQYF.

The chain is built from TRBV5-5 and TRBJ1-1, with D tentatively TRBD1 (5 bases). The V end was cut by 0 bases, the J end by 8 bases, with 14 bases between. CDR3 length: 14 residues. Germline lookup yields CDR1 SGHKS and CDR2 YYEKEE (reference sequence). The CDR3 here is CASSLGGASGEAFF. The CDR3 DNA is TGTGCCAGCAGCTTGGGTGGGGCTAGTGGAGAAGCTTTCTTT.

The chain has TRBV3-1 (or the pseudogene TRBV3-2) and TRBJ2-1; TRBD2 matches at 12 bases. The V gene's germline CDR1 is LGHDT and CDR2 YNNKEL (reference sequence). This CDR3 comprises 16 residues. With V trimmed by 4 bases and J by 4 bases, 5 bases remained unmatched. CDR3 in amino acids: CASSPGLAGLYNEQFF. DNA for the CDR3: TGTGCCAGCAGCCCAGGACTAGCGGGACTTTACAATGAGCAGTTCTTC.

This rearrangement joins TRBV6-4 to TRBJ2-2; D not resolved. Trimming cost V 3 bases and J 6 bases, with 8 bases left between them. CDR1 and CDR2 (germline): MRHNA, SNTAGT. The CDR3 is 13 residues long. The DNA of the CDR3 is TGTGCCAGCAGTGAAATAAGGTCCGGGGAGCTGTTTTTT. Translation gives CASSEIRSGELFF.

The rearrangement links TRBV6-5 to TRBJ1-5; no reliable D call. CDR3 length: 14 amino acids. The V end lost 4 bases, the J end lost 6 bases, and 13 bases lay between the germline ends. Germline V gene sequence: CDR1 MNHEY, CDR2 SVGAGI. The chain's CDR3 is CASSSGSFSQPQHF. The CDR3, as DNA: TGTGCCAGCAGTTCCGGGTCCTTCAGTCAGCCCCAGCATTTT.

The CDR3 region is CASSVFDSQGGGNEQFF. The DNA for the CDR3 is TGTGCCAGCAGCGTATTCGACTCACAGGGGGGAGGCAATGAGCAGTTCTTC. The V and J genes are TRBV9 and TRBJ2-1; 8 bases agree with TRBD1. The germline V gene encodes CDR1 SGDLS and CDR2 YYNGEE. The CDR3 totals 17 residues. J lost 6 bases, V lost 1 base, and 12 bases had no gene match.

The chain carries TRBV7-3 and TRBJ1-1, with 8 nucleotides matching TRBD1. The V gene end was trimmed by 4 bases and the J gene end by 3 bases; junction bases not matched to a gene: 7. This CDR3 spans 15 amino acids. CDR1 and CDR2 (germline): SGHTA, FQGTGA. CDR3 sequence: CASSSTGQGHTEAFF. DNA of the CDR3: TGTGCCAGCAGCTCAACAGGACAGGGTCACACTGAAGCTTTCTTT.

The chain carries TRBV7-9 and TRBJ2-4; TRBD1 might be the D (6 bases). The CDR3 has 16 amino acids. Per the germline V gene, CDR1 is SEHNR and CDR2 is FQNEAQ (reference sequence). V lost 5 bases and J lost 0, with 14 bases in between. The CDR3 DNA follows: TGTGCCAGCAGCCATGGACAGACCATAGCCAAAAACATTCAGTACTTC. It codes for CASSHGQTIAKNIQYF.

In this sample, this clone turned up a few times. The chain has TRBV20-1 and TRBJ2-3; D not resolved. Per germline, CDR1 DFQATT and CDR2 SNEGSKA (reference sequence). This CDR3 has 11 amino acids. Trimming left V 3 bases short and J 3 bases short, with 4 bases between. Here the CDR3 DNA reads TGCAGTGCTAGCGCTACAGATACGCAGTATTTT. Translated, it gives CSASATDTQYF.

The V and J genes are TRBV28 and TRBJ2-7; weak D call: TRBD1 (5 bases). The CDR3 totals 15 residues. Germline V CDR1 and CDR2: MDHEN, SYDVKM. Between the trimmed V and J ends, which lost 6 bases and 2 bases, there was a span of 17 bases. CDR3 coding DNA: TGTGCCAGCAGCGCGGACACCACAGGACCCTACGAGCAGTACTTC. It specifies CASSADTTGPYEQYF.

This chain joins TRBV7-9 and TRBJ2-7, with no clear D. The germline gives CDR1 SEHNR, CDR2 FQNEAQ (reference sequence). The CDR3 is made up of 13 amino acids. Between the trimmed V and J ends, which lost 5 bases and 5 bases, there was a span of 13 bases. The CDR3 DNA reads TGTGCCAGCAGCCCTTCAAATGCCGACGAGCAGTACTTC. Residues: CASSPSNADEQYF.

V is TRBV27 and J is TRBJ1-1, with D perhaps TRBD1 (5 bases). The ends were cut back, 6 bases at V and 7 bases at J, with 18 bases in the middle. CDR1 MNHEY and CDR2 SMNVEV come from the germline V gene (reference sequence). This CDR3 contains 14 residues. CDR3 bases: TGTGCCAGCAGGGGGCGGCTTACAGGCAATGAAGCTTTCTTT. Its protein is CASRGRLTGNEAFF.

The chain employs TRBV7-3 and TRBJ2-5, with D possibly matching TRBD2 (6 bases). V was trimmed by 0 bases and J by 2 bases, leaving 10 bases between them. CDR1 is SGHTA and CDR2 is FQGTGA in the germline V gene. The CDR3 sequence is 15 residues long. DNA of the CDR3: TGTGCCAGCAGCTTAACCCGGGGGACTCAAGAGACCCAGTACTTC. Residues: CASSLTRGTQETQYF. Full variable domain (remainder filled in from reference TRBV7-3 and TRBJ2-5): GAGVSQTPSNKVTEKGKYVELRCDPISGHTALYWYRQSLGQGPEFLIYFQGTGAADDSGLPNDRFFAVRPEGSVSTLKIQRTERGDSAVYLCASSLTRGTQETQYFGPGTRLLVL.

The chain has TRBV6-6 and TRBJ2-1; 9 bases are shared with TRBD2. CDR1 and CDR2 from the germline V gene are MNHNY and SVGAGI (reference sequence). The CDR3 consists of 14 residues. Trimming cost V 0 bases and J 15 bases; bases outside gene matches: 9. The CDR3: CASSYSRSGGPWFF. As DNA, the CDR3 is TGTGCCAGCAGTTACTCGCGTAGCGGGGGCCCCTGGTTCTTC.

This chain joins TRBV4-3 and TRBJ1-5; D perhaps matches TRBD1 (6 bases). Germline-derived CDR1 and CDR2 are LGHNA and YSLEER. The V gene lost 1 base and the J gene lost 0 bases, with 13 bases spanning the gap. There are 17 residues in the CDR3. CDR3 sequence: CASSQGTAKNSNQPQHF. CDR3 nucleotide sequence: TGCGCCAGCAGCCAAGGGACAGCGAAGAATAGCAATCAGCCCCAGCATTTT.

The chain links TRBV7-9 to TRBJ2-7, with D hard to call. Trimming cost V 5 bases and J 6 bases, with 14 bases left between them. The CDR3 runs to 13 residues. Germline-derived CDR1 and CDR2 are SEHNR and FQNEAQ (reference sequence). The CDR3 DNA is TGTGCCAGCAGCCCCGTAGGTGGCAGCGAGCAGTACTTC. Its protein product is CASSPVGGSEQYF.

The V and J genes are TRBV5-1 and TRBJ2-5; 10 nucleotides agree with TRBD2. This CDR3 spans 15 amino acids. CDR1 SGHRS and CDR2 YFSETQ come from the germline V gene. J was trimmed by 4 bases and V by 7 bases; bases with no gene match: 10. The CDR3 DNA follows: TGCGCCAGCCATAGCGGGGGGCCCCATTCAGAGACCCAGTACTTC. Protein: CASHSGGPHSETQYF.

The V and J genes are TRBV5-1 and TRBJ2-7, with 9 bases identical to TRBD1. Germline CDR1 and CDR2: SGHRS and YFSETQ. The CDR3 is made up of 15 amino acids. The trim removed 0 bases at V and 4 bases at J, leaving 5 bases unmatched. The CDR3 is CASSLGDRDWYEQYF. The CDR3 nucleotides read TGCGCCAGCAGCTTGGGGGACAGGGATTGGTACGAGCAGTACTTC.

Details on this clone: Other DNA sequences within the sample encode an identical CDR3. The chain has TRBV18 and TRBJ2-4; 7 bases agree with TRBD2. The CDR3 runs to 15 residues. Unmatched junction bases numbered 3, after V lost 3 bases and J lost 1 base. CDR1 is KGHSH, CDR2 LQKENI, per germline. CDR3 nucleotides: TGTGCCAGCTCACCCCCCGGGGGGGCCAAAAACATTCAGTACTTC. Translation gives CASSPPGGAKNIQYF.

V usage is TRBV2 and J usage is TRBJ1-6; a possible D gene is TRBD1 (5 bases). CDR1 is SNHLY and CDR2 is FYNNEI in the germline V gene. V gave up 4 bases and J gave up 6 bases, with 13 bases separating them. CDR3 length: 15 residues. CDR3 in amino acids: CASSVAGQSNSPLHF. Written as DNA, the CDR3 is TGTGCCAGCAGTGTTGCGGGGCAAAGTAATTCACCCCTCCACTTT.

The DNA of the CDR3 is TGCGCCACGCAGGTTCTCAATCAGCCCCAGCATTTT. It codes for CATQVLNQPQHF. The chain joins TRBV10-2 to TRBJ1-5; D is unresolved. CDR1 and CDR2 from the germline V gene are WSHSY and SAAADI. Between the trimmed V and J ends, which lost 10 bases and 3 bases, there was a span of 10 bases. The CDR3 totals 12 residues.